This record looks at one TCR beta chain sequence and its context. The sample carries other DNA sequences with the same CDR3. This record belongs to a study of blood T cell repertoires in COVID-19. As for the study in general: There were acute and convalescent COVID-19 samples, and they came from the United States, Italy and Spain.

Trimming took off 3 bases at V and 2 bases at J, with 10 bases between the two ends. Germline V CDR1 and CDR2: GTSNPN, SVGIG (reference sequence). The CDR3 is 13 residues long. Sequencing was performed with immunoSEQ multiplex PCR; in TCRdb, only in-frame clones are kept and a portion is missing. This table holds 350,000 to 450,000 clones, roughly 87% found once. Material for sequencing was PBMCs or T cells enriched from blood (not recorded which). This chain links TRBV30 with TRBJ1-2; perhaps TRBD1 as D (6 bases). This TCR derives from a woman aged 45-60 years who had recovered from COVID-19. CDR3 in amino acids: CAWSPGQNYGYTF. The CDR3 DNA is TGTGCCTGGAGCCCCGGACAGAACTATGGCTACACCTTC.